Each of the 12 T cell receptor beta chains below was sequenced from the same sample in a study of OX40 agonist ivuxolimab in advanced cancers. Profiled with immunoSEQ multiplex PCR; TCRdb holds only in-frame clones, not every one. The table has under 20,000 clones, just over 85% seen once. Sequencing used CD4+ or CD8+ T cells sorted from blood, obtained in a trial of the OX40 agonist ivuxolimab. The receptors were sampled from an adult with an advanced solid tumor such as melanoma, head and neck, liver or kidney cancer.

This clone was counted a single time. The chain links TRBV7-9 to TRBJ1-1; no clear D gene. The germline V and J ends were trimmed by 3 bases and 4 bases, with 12 bases remaining between them. Germline CDR1 and CDR2: SEHNR and FQNEAQ (reference sequence). The CDR3 contains 14 residues. The CDR3: CASSFSVGITEAFF. CDR3 sequence (DNA): TGTGCCAGCAGCTTTTCCGTTGGGATCACTGAAGCTTTCTTT.

The chain is built from TRBV4-2 and TRBJ1-5; no firm D call. From germline, CDR1 is LGHNA and CDR2 YNFKEQ. The V end was cut by 0 bases, the J end by 7 bases, with 16 bases between. CDR3 length: 16 amino acids. The CDR3 here is CASSQDPLRSDQPQHF. DNA of the CDR3: TGTGCCAGCAGCCAAGATCCCCTAAGATCGGACCAGCCCCAGCATTTT.

The rearrangement links TRBV19 to TRBJ1-2; D not resolved. CDR1 is LNHDA and CDR2 is SQIVND in the germline V gene (reference sequence). CDR3 size: 14 residues. The V end was cut by 6 bases, the J end by 4 bases, with 15 bases between. CDR3 loop: CASSPDGRTYGYTF. The CDR3 DNA sequence: TGTGCCAGTAGCCCCGATGGGCGGACCTATGGCTACACCTTC.

The chain couples TRBV19 to TRBJ1-2; D possibly corresponds to TRBD1 (6 bases). In germline, CDR1 is LNHDA, CDR2 SQIVND (reference sequence). The CDR3 extends over 13 amino acids. V lost 3 bases to trimming and J lost 4 bases, with 9 bases between them. The CDR3 is CASSIQGTYGYTF. CDR3 bases: TGTGCCAGTAGTATTCAGGGGACCTATGGCTACACCTTC.

By sample fraction, this clone is large. The J gene is TRBJ2-5, the V gene TRBV5-6, with D possibly TRBD1 on 5 matching bases. Germline CDR1 is SGHDT and CDR2 is YYEEEE. The length of the CDR3 is 11 residues. V was clipped by 10 bases and J by 4 bases, with 11 bases between them. The CDR3 region is CAGSRGETQYF. CDR3 nucleotide sequence: TGTGCCGGTTCTAGGGGAGAGACCCAGTACTTC.

The chain links TRBV4-1 to TRBJ2-1, with 10 bases matching TRBD1. The CDR3 totals 18 residues. CDR1 is MGHRA and CDR2 is YSYEKL in the germline V gene. Trimming took 5 bases from V and 4 from J; bases not matched to a gene: 14. This chain's CDR3 is CASSRGGSGTGAYNEQFF. The CDR3 DNA follows: TGCGCCAGCAGCAGAGGAGGGTCGGGGACAGGGGCTTACAATGAGCAGTTCTTC.

The V and J genes are TRBV10-1 and TRBJ2-7, with 9 positions matching TRBD2. V shed 0 bases, J shed 4 bases, and the junction held 4 bases outside the gene matches. The germline CDR1 and CDR2 sequences are WNHNN and SYGVQD (reference sequence). The CDR3 has 15 amino acids. Here the CDR3 reads CASSESLAGRYEQYF. CDR3 bases: TGCGCCAGCAGTGAGTCCCTAGCGGGGCGGTACGAGCAGTACTTC.

The gene calls are TRBV4-2 and TRBJ1-4; TRBD1 might be the D (6 bases). V was pared by 3 bases and J by 4 bases, with 15 bases between. Germline V CDR1 and CDR2: LGHNA, YNFKEQ. The length of the CDR3 is 16 residues. The CDR3 bases are TGTGCCAGCAGCCAGGTGTTCCAGGGGAATAATGAAAAACTGTTTTTT. Translating gives CASSQVFQGNNEKLFF.

In this sample, this clone turned up once. The chain recombines TRBV7-9 with TRBJ1-1; TRBD1 is a possible D gene (6 bases). Germline V gene sequence: CDR1 SEHNR, CDR2 FQNEAQ (reference sequence). Trimming pared 5 bases from V and 11 bases from J, leaving 18 bases between. This CDR3 comprises 13 residues. DNA for the CDR3: TGTGCCAGCAGCCTCTCCCCCGACAGGCCGGCTTTCTTT. Translated: CASSLSPDRPAFF.

The V and J genes are TRBV21-1 and TRBJ2-3; TRBD2 is taken as the D call from the table, unchecked against the DNA. TRBV21-1 represents a pseudogene. The length of the CDR3 is 18 residues. In DNA form, the CDR3 reads TGTGCCAGCACCTTGGGACTAGCGGGGGGGCTTAGCACAGATACGCAGTATTTT. The encoded protein is CASTLGLAGGLSTDTQYF.

This chain links TRBV5-1 with TRBJ1-6; D unresolved. This CDR3 comprises 14 residues. Looked up from germline, CDR1 is SGHRS and CDR2 is YFSETQ. V gave up 0 bases and J gave up 9 bases, with 10 bases separating them. CDR3 DNA sequence: TGCGCCAGCAGCTTGGCCGGAAACAGTTCACCCCTCCACTTT. Translating it yields CASSLAGNSSPLHF.

The V and J genes are TRBV6-1 and TRBJ1-5; 8 nucleotides line up with TRBD1. Germline CDR1 MNHNS, CDR2 SASEGT. The CDR3 extends over 13 amino acids. Trimming took 4 bases from V and 4 from J; bases not matched to a gene: 0. DNA of the CDR3: TGTGCCAGCAGTGGGACAGGGAATCAGCCCCAGCATTTT. As protein: CASSGTGNQPQHF.